These 4 T cell receptor beta chains were all obtained from the same sample, sequenced in a study of Ad26.COV2.S vaccination and SARS-CoV-2 variants. This table comes from immunoSEQ multiplex PCR, and its TCRdb copy is limited to in-frame clones, with some not included. The sample records 300,000 to 450,000 clones, around 90% being singletons. The sequencing here drew on peripheral blood, taken after recovery from COVID-19. The receptors stem from a human donor who had recovered from COVID-19.

A note on this clone: This sequence may be a read error, since a much larger clone differs from it by one base. The chain has TRBV5-1 and TRBJ2-5, with no clear D. The V gene's germline CDR1 is SGHRS and CDR2 YFSETQ. The CDR3 loop spans 11 amino acids. The chain's CDR3 is CASTLEETQYF. The CDR3 DNA is TGCGCCAGCACCTTGGAAGAGACCCAGTACTTC.

The chain has TRBV3-1 (or the pseudogene TRBV3-2) and TRBJ2-7, with D maybe TRBD2 (5 bases). The V gene's germline CDR1 is LGHDT and CDR2 YNNKEL (reference sequence). The V and J ends lost 1 base and 1 base respectively, with 14 bases between them. This CDR3 is built from 16 residues. The CDR3 DNA is TGTGCCAGCAGCCAAGTCACAACATCGGGATCCTACGAGCAGTACTTC. The encoded protein is CASSQVTTSGSYEQYF.

The genes are TRBV18 and TRBJ1-5, with a tentative D call TRBD1 (5 bases). The CDR3 runs to 15 residues. V shed 6 bases and J shed 0 bases, with 12 bases lying between them. Germline V gives CDR1 KGHSH, CDR2 LQKENI. CDR3 loop: CASSIGANSNQPQHF. The DNA for the CDR3 is TGTGCCAGCTCGATCGGGGCTAATAGCAATCAGCCCCAGCATTTT.

The chain is built from TRBV5-4 and TRBJ1-1; 7 bases align to TRBD1. Unmatched junction bases numbered 12, after V lost 6 bases and J lost 4 bases. Germline V CDR1 and CDR2: SGHNT, YYREEE (reference sequence). The CDR3 covers 15 residues. The CDR3 nucleotides are TGTGCCAGCACCCTGACAGGGCTGGGAGGCACTGAAGCTTTCTTT. Its protein product is CASTLTGLGGTEAFF.